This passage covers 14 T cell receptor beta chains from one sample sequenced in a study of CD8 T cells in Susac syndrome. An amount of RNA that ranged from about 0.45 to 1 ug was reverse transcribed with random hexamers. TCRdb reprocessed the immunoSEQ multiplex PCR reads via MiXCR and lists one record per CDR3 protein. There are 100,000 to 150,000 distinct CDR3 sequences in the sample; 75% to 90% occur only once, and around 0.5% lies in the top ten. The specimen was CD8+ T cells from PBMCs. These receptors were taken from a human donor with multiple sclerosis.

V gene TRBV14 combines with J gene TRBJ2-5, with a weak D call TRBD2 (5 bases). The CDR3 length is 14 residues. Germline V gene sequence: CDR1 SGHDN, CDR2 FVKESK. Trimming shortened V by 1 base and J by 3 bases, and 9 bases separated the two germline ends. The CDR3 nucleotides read TGTGCCAGCAGCCAAGCCGACGGGGAAGAGACCCAGTACTTC. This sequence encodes CASSQADGEETQYF.

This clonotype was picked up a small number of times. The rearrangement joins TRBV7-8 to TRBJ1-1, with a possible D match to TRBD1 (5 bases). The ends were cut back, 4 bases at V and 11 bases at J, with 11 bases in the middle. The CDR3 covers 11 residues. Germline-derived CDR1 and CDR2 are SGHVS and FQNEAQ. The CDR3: CASSSDGTAFF. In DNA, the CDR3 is TGTGCCAGCAGCTCCGACGGGACCGCTTTCTTT.

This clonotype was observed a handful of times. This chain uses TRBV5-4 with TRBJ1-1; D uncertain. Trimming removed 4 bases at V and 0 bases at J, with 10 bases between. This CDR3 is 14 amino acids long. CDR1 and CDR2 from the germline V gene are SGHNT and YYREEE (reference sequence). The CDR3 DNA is TGTGCCAGCAGCCCCTGGGCCATGAACACTGAAGCTTTCTTT. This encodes CASSPWAMNTEAFF.

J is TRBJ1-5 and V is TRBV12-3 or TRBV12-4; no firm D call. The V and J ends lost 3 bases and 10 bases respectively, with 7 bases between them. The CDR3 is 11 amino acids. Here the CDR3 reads CASSFGTPQHF. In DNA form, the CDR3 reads TGTGCCAGCAGTTTCGGAACACCCCAGCATTTT.

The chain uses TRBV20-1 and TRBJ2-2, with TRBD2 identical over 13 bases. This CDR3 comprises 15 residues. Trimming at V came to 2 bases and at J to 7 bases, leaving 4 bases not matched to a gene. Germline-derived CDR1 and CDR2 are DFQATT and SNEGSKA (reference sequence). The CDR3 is CSARSTSGRVGELFF. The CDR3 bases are TGCAGTGCTAGATCCACTAGCGGGAGGGTCGGGGAGCTGTTTTTT.

In DNA form, the CDR3 reads TGTGCCTGGATCCACAGGAACACCGGGGAGCTGTTTTTT. Residues: CAWIHRNTGELFF. This sequence joins TRBV30 and TRBJ2-2; no clear D. Trimming left V 4 bases short and J 1 base short, with 7 bases between. Germline lookup yields CDR1 GTSNPN and CDR2 SVGIG (reference sequence). The CDR3 is 13 amino acids.

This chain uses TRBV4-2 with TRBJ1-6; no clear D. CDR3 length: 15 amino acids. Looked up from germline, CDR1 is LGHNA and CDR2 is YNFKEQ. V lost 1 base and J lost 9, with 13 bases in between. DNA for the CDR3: TGTGCCAGCAGCCAAGGGTACCTCTTGGGTTCACCCCTCCACTTT. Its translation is CASSQGYLLGSPLHF.

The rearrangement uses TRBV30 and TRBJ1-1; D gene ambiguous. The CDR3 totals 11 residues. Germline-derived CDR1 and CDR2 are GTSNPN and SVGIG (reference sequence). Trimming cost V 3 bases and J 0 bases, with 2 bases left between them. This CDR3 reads CAWRLNTEAFF. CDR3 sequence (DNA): TGTGCCTGGAGGCTGAACACTGAAGCTTTCTTT.

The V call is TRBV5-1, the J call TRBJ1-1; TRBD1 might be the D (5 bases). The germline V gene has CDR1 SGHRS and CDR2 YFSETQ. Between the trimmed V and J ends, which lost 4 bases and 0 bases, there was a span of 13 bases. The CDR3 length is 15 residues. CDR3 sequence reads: CASSRTREMNTEAFF. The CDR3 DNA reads TGCGCCAGCAGCCGTACCAGGGAGATGAACACTGAAGCTTTCTTT.

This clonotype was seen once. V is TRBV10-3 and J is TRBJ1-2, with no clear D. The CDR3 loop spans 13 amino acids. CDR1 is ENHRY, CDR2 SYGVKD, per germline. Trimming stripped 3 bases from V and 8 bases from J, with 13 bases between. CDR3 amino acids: CAISESGEGGYTF. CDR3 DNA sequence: TGTGCCATCAGTGAATCTGGGGAGGGAGGCTACACCTTC.

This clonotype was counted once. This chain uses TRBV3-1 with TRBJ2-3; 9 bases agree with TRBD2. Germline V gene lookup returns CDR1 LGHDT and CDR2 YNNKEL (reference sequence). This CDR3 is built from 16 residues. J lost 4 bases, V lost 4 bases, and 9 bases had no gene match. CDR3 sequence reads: CASSPGVAGVADTQYF. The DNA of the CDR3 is TGTGCCAGCAGCCCCGGGGTAGCGGGAGTCGCAGATACGCAGTATTTT.

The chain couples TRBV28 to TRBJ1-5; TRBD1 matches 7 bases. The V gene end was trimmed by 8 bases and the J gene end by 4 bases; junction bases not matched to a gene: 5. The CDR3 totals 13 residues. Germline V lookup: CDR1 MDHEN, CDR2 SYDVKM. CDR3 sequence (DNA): TGTGCCAGCCGTCGCAGGGGGAATCAGCCCCAGCATTTT. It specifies CASRRRGNQPQHF.

CDR3 sequence: CASSRLQGIDRELFF. The CDR3 DNA reads as TGCGCCAGCAGCCGGCTACAGGGTATTGATCGGGAGCTGTTTTTT. V is TRBV4-1 and J is TRBJ2-2; TRBD1 is a possible D gene (6 bases). The CDR3 is 15 residues long. Trimming removed 4 bases from V and 9 bases from J, with 18 bases in between. Germline assignment: CDR1 MGHRA and CDR2 YSYEKL.

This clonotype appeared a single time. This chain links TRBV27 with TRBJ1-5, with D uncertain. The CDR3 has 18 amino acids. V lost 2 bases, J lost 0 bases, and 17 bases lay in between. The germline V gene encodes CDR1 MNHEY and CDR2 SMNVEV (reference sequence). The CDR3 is CASSLGEGMPYSNQPQHF. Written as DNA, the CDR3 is TGTGCCAGCAGTTTAGGTGAGGGCATGCCCTATAGCAATCAGCCCCAGCATTTT.